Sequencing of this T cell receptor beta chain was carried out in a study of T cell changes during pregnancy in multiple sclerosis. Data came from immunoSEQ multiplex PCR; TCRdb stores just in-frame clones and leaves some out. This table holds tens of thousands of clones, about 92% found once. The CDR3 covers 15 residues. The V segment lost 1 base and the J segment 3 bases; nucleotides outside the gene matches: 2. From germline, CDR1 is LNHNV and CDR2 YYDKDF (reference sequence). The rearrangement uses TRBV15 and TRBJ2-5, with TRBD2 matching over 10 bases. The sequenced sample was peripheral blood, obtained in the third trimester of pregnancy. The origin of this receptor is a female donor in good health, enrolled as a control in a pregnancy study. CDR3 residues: CATSRATSGEETQYF. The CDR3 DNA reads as TGTGCCACCAGCAGAGCAACTAGCGGGGAAGAGACCCAGTACTTC.